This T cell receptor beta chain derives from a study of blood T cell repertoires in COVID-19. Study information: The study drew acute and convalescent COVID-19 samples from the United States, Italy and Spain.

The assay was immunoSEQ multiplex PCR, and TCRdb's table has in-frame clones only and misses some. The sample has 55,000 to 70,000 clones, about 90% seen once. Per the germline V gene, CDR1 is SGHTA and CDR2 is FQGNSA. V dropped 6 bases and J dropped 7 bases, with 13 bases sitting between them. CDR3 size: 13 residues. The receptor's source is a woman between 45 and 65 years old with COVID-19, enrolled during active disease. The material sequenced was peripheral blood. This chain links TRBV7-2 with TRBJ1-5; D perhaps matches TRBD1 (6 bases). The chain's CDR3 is CASSPGDWQPQHF. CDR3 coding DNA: TGTGCCAGCAGTCCAGGGGATTGGCAGCCCCAGCATTTT.